This is a list of T cell receptor beta chains from one sample in a study of blood T cell repertoires in COVID-19. The repertoire was sequenced with immunoSEQ multiplex PCR; TCRdb's copy has only in-frame clones and lacks some. Counted here are approximately 350,000 clones, under 95% occurring once; the ten biggest clones make up 2.5% to 4%. The material sequenced was peripheral blood. These receptors were taken from a woman between 18 and 29 years old who had recovered from COVID-19. Each CDR3 is given with its conserved first and last residue. The order of the fields is V gene, J gene, D gene, clone size, CDR3 DNA, CDR3 protein. D genes are given only for firm matches. Where a row states a size, it is once, few, many or the class of an expanded clone; other rows omit it.

>TRBV28|TRBJ1-6|.|.
TGTGCCAGCAACTCCCAATTTTCACCCCTCCACTTT
CASNSQFSPLHF
>TRBV6-1|TRBJ1-5|TRBD1|many
TGTGCCAGCAGTGAAAACAGGGGATATAGCAATCAGCCCCAGCATTTT
CASSENRGYSNQPQHF
>TRBV4-1|TRBJ2-3|TRBD2|once
TGCGCCAGCAGCCAAAGCGGGATTGGGCCAGATACGCAGTATTTT
CASSQSGIGPDTQYF
>TRBV12-5|TRBJ1-1|.|once
TGTGCTAGTGCCCCGCAGCCAGGCCTGAACACTGAAGCTTTCTTT
CASAPQPGLNTEAFF
>TRBV4-1|TRBJ1-4|TRBD1|.
TGCGCCAGCAGCCATAATGGAGGCAGGGGGCCTGAAAAACTGTTTTTT
CASSHNGGRGPEKLFF
>TRBV2|TRBJ2-3|.|.
TGTGCCAGCAGGGAAGACTTATCAGATACGCAGTATTTT
CASREDLSDTQYF
>TRBV9|TRBJ1-1|.|.
TGTGCCAGCAGCGTAGTCAAGAACACTGAAGCTTTCTTT
CASSVVKNTEAFF
>TRBV3-1/TRBV3-2|TRBJ1-6|.|.
TGTGCCAGCAGCCAAGCCCCGGGGGGTATAGGTTCACCCCTCCACTTT
CASSQAPGGIGSPLHF
>TRBV6-2/TRBV6-3|TRBJ1-5|TRBD1|.
TGTGCCAGCAGTTTGGGACAGTTCAATCAGCCCCAGCATTTT
CASSLGQFNQPQHF
>TRBV27|TRBJ2-5|.|.
TGTGCCAGCAGTTTCGGCGGCCCCGGGGAGACCCAGTACTTC
CASSFGGPGETQYF
>TRBV11-3|TRBJ2-5|TRBD2|.
TGTGCCAGCAGCTTAGGGGCGGGAGGGCGTGAGACCCAGTACTTC
CASSLGAGGRETQYF
>TRBV28|TRBJ1-6|TRBD1|.
TGTGCCAGCAGCCTAGGGACAGGGGGTTCACCCCTCCACTTT
CASSLGTGGSPLHF
>TRBV3-1/TRBV3-2|TRBJ1-1|.|.
TGTGCCAGCAGCCCACAGGGTTACACTGAAGCTTTCTTT
CASSPQGYTEAFF
>TRBV30|TRBJ1-2|.|.
TGTGCCTGGAGTGTATTAGTCAGGCCTAACTATGGCTACACCTTC
CAWSVLVRPNYGYTF
>TRBV11-2|TRBJ2-2|TRBD1|.
TGTGCCAGCAGCATTCAGGACAGGGCCGGGGAGCTGTTTTTT
CASSIQDRAGELFF
>TRBV5-6|TRBJ1-1|.|.
TGTGCCAGCAGCTTAAGGAGGCTGGAAGCTTTCTTT
CASSLRRLEAFF
>TRBV21-1|TRBJ2-6|.|.
TGTGCCAGCAGCAAGTACCCACAGGGGGCCTGGGGGGCCAACGTCCTGACTTTC
CASSKYPQGAWGANVLTF
>TRBV7-9|TRBJ1-3|.|.
TGTGCCAGCAGCCCGGTAGTGAACACCATATATTTT
CASSPVVNTIYF
>TRBV27|TRBJ1-6|.|.
TGTGCCAGCAGTTTTGACAGATATTCACCCCTCCACTTT
CASSFDRYSPLHF
>TRBV5-1|TRBJ2-1|TRBD2|once
TGCGCCAGCAGCCTGGGACTAGCGGGAGTCAATGAGCAGTTCTTC
CASSLGLAGVNEQFF
>TRBV5-4|TRBJ1-1|.|.
TGTGCCAGCAGCTTGGGGCCAAAGGGGTGGGACACTGAAGCTTTCTTT
CASSLGPKGWDTEAFF
>TRBV4-1|TRBJ2-3|.|.
TGCGCCAGCAGCCAAGCAGGGGTTCGGACAGATACGCAGTATTTT
CASSQAGVRTDTQYF
>TRBV13|TRBJ1-5|.|.
TGTGCCAGCAGCTTACATGGGACTGGGCCCCAGCATTTT
CASSLHGTGPQHF
>TRBV11-3|TRBJ2-1|TRBD2|few
TGTGCCAGCAGCTCCGAGGCTAGCGGGAGCTCCTACAATGAGCAGTTCTTC
CASSSEASGSSYNEQFF
>TRBV28|TRBJ1-2|TRBD1|.
TGTGCCAGCAGTTCCGGGACAGAAATGTCTAACTATGGCTACACCTTC
CASSSGTEMSNYGYTF
>TRBV7-9|TRBJ1-3|.|.
TGTGCCAGCAGCTTACTAGGCCTCCGGGGTCCCTCTGGAAACACCATATATTTT
CASSLLGLRGPSGNTIYF
>TRBV6-2/TRBV6-3|TRBJ1-2|.|.
TGTGCCAGCAGTTACTCGCGCGGGACGGTGGATGGCTACACCTTC
CASSYSRGTVDGYTF
>TRBV15|TRBJ2-2|TRBD1|.
TGTGCCACCAGCAGAGAAGACAGGGGTATGAAGAACACCGGGGAGCTGTTTTTT
CATSREDRGMKNTGELFF
>TRBV5-1|TRBJ1-1|.|.
TGCGCCAGCAGCTCCGGACGGGAGAACACTGAAGCTTTCTTT
CASSSGRENTEAFF
>TRBV7-2|TRBJ2-3|TRBD2|.
TGTGCCAGCAGCTTAGTTAGCGGGCCTGGGGATACGCAGTATTTT
CASSLVSGPGDTQYF
>TRBV28|TRBJ2-5|TRBD1|.
TGTGCCAGCAGTCCCCCGGGACAGGGCTTTGAGACCCAGTACTTC
CASSPPGQGFETQYF
>TRBV7-2|TRBJ2-3|TRBD2|.
TGTGCCAGCAGCAGATGGGGGGGGAGGTTCACAGATACGCAGTATTTT
CASSRWGGRFTDTQYF
>TRBV19|TRBJ2-1|TRBD1|.
TGTGCCAGTAGTAGGGACAGCTCCTACAATGAGCAGTTCTTC
CASSRDSSYNEQFF
>TRBV11-2|TRBJ1-1|.|.
TGTGCCAGCAGCTTAGAGACTTGGGGCAGGGTGAACACTGAAGCTTTCTTT
CASSLETWGRVNTEAFF
>TRBV7-2|TRBJ1-1|TRBD1|.
TGTGCCAGCAGCTTCGACCAGGGGGTTGGCACTGAAGCTTTCTTT
CASSFDQGVGTEAFF
>TRBV6-2/TRBV6-3|TRBJ1-2|.|.
TGTGCCAGCAGTTACAAAAGAGAAGGCTACACCTTC
CASSYKREGYTF
>TRBV7-9|TRBJ1-2|.|.
TGTGCCAGCAGCTTTCAGGGTTCGGGCTATGGCTACACCTTC
CASSFQGSGYGYTF
>TRBV5-6|TRBJ2-1|TRBD2|.
TGTGCCAGCAGCTTGGGACTAGCGGGAGATGAGCAGTTCTTC
CASSLGLAGDEQFF
>TRBV29-1|TRBJ2-1|TRBD2|.
TGCAGCGTAGTGACTAGCGGGAGTCTCAATGAGCAGTTCTTC
CSVVTSGSLNEQFF
>TRBV6-2/TRBV6-3|TRBJ1-5|TRBD1|.
TGTGCCAGCAGTTACTTCGGGACAGTTAGCAATCAGCCCCAGCATTTT
CASSYFGTVSNQPQHF
>TRBV18|TRBJ2-5|TRBD1|once
TGTGCCAGCTCACTGAGAGGAACGGACAGGGCATTGTCAGAGACCCAGTACTTC
CASSLRGTDRALSETQYF
>TRBV7-6|TRBJ2-3|TRBD2|.
TGTGCCAGCAGCTTTCCAACGCCTGGCGGGAGGGGGGACACAGATACGCAGTATTTT
CASSFPTPGGRGDTDTQYF
>TRBV18|TRBJ2-5|TRBD2|.
TGTGCCAGCTCACATGGTCCAAAACTAGCGGGAGTAGAGACCCAGTACTTC
CASSHGPKLAGVETQYF
>TRBV11-3|TRBJ2-1|.|.
TGTGCCAGCAGCCCACAATCGCCTAGCGCTGAGCAGTTCTTC
CASSPQSPSAEQFF
>TRBV12-5|TRBJ1-2|.|once
TGTGCTAGTGGTTTGGTACGGGAGGGCGCCTATGGCTACACCTTC
CASGLVREGAYGYTF
>TRBV7-8|TRBJ1-3|.|.
TGTGCCAGCAGCTTACCCGTTGGAAACACCATATATTTT
CASSLPVGNTIYF
>TRBV3-1/TRBV3-2|TRBJ1-1|.|once
TGTGCCAGCAGCCAAGACGGGCAGGGGAACACTGAAGCTTTCTTT
CASSQDGQGNTEAFF
>TRBV29-1|TRBJ2-5|.|.
TGCAGCGTTGTGGGGACTTGGGAGACCCAGTACTTC
CSVVGTWETQYF
>TRBV29-1|TRBJ2-2|TRBD1|.
TGCAGCGTTTGGGGACAGGGTCACCCCGGGGAGCTGTTTTTT
CSVWGQGHPGELFF
>TRBV4-3|TRBJ2-3|TRBD1|.
TGCGCCAGCAGCCCATGGACAGGGAGCACAGATACGCAGTATTTT
CASSPWTGSTDTQYF
>TRBV30|TRBJ2-3|.|.
TGTGCCTGGAGTACGGGAGTCACAGATACGCAGTATTTT
CAWSTGVTDTQYF
>TRBV29-1|TRBJ1-1|.|.
TGCAGCGTTGAGCCACGCGGAACCGATGAAGCTTTCTTT
CSVEPRGTDEAFF
>TRBV30|TRBJ1-4|TRBD1|.
TGTGCCTGGAGTGGGGATACAGGGGTGGGAAAACTGTTTTTT
CAWSGDTGVGKLFF
>TRBV2|TRBJ1-5|TRBD1|.
TGTGCCAGCAGTCGGACAGGGGGGAGCAATCAGCCCCAGCATTTT
CASSRTGGSNQPQHF
>TRBV5-4|TRBJ1-4|.|.
TGTGCCAGCAGCCCGAGGGGGAGAGAGAATGAAAAACTGTTTTTT
CASSPRGRENEKLFF
>TRBV7-2|TRBJ1-6|.|.
TGTGCCAGCAGCTCCACGGGAGCATATAATTCACCCCTCCACTTT
CASSSTGAYNSPLHF
>TRBV27|TRBJ2-5|.|few
TGTGCCAGCAGTTTGCGGCGATCCCTCGGCCAAGAGACCCAGTACTTC
CASSLRRSLGQETQYF
>TRBV3-1/TRBV3-2|TRBJ2-5|TRBD2|.
TGTGCCAGCAGGCCCCTAGCGGGAAAGGAAGAGACCCAGTACTTC
CASRPLAGKEETQYF
>TRBV10-1|TRBJ2-1|.|.
TGCGCCAGCACTAATGACAGGTACACTGAGCAGTTCTTC
CASTNDRYTEQFF
>TRBV6-5|TRBJ1-3|TRBD1|.
TGTGCCAGCAGTTCCTCCGGGACAGGAGGAAACACCATATATTTT
CASSSSGTGGNTIYF